What follows are 28 T cell receptor beta chains derived from one specimen sequenced in a study of blood T cell repertoires in COVID-19. Clones were read by immunoSEQ multiplex PCR, and TCRdb kept only the in-frame ones, dropping some. The sample contains 30,000 to 40,000 clones, more than 75% of which appear only once. The sequencing input was peripheral blood. The origin of the receptors is an older man with acute or convalescent COVID-19.

The chain recombines TRBV30 with TRBJ2-7, with 8 nucleotides matching TRBD1. The CDR3 contains 12 residues. CDR1 and CDR2 from the germline V gene are GTSNPN and SVGIG (reference sequence). The V and J ends lost 3 bases and 4 bases, in that order; junction bases with no gene match: 2. This CDR3 reads CAWSQGAYEQYF. In DNA, the CDR3 is TGTGCCTGGAGCCAGGGGGCATACGAGCAGTACTTC.

The chain is built from TRBV13 and TRBJ1-2; 8 nucleotides agree with TRBD1. Per germline, CDR1 PRHDT and CDR2 FYEKMQ (reference sequence). CDR3 length: 15 amino acids. Trimming removed 5 bases from V and 4 bases from J; junction bases left unmatched: 9. The CDR3 is CASSVSDRVTYGYTF. DNA of the CDR3: TGTGCCAGCAGCGTATCGGACAGGGTGACCTATGGCTACACCTTC.

The rearrangement uses TRBV24-1 and TRBJ2-5, with a weak D call TRBD2 (5 bases). The V end was cut by 2 bases, the J end by 5 bases, with 17 bases between. Germline V CDR1 and CDR2: KGHDR, SFDVKD. The length of the CDR3 is 16 residues. CDR3 region: CATSDSRSGWTETQYF. The DNA for the CDR3 is TGTGCCACCAGTGATTCCCGCTCGGGATGGACGGAGACCCAGTACTTC.

The V and J genes are TRBV11-1 and TRBJ2-3, with a weak D call TRBD1 (6 bases). The germline CDR1 and CDR2 sequences are SGHAT and FQDESV (reference sequence). This CDR3 has 14 residues. The V end was cut by 3 bases, the J end by 5 bases, with 12 bases between. CDR3 region: CASSLPGAGDTQYF. As DNA, the CDR3 is TGTGCCAGCAGCTTGCCAGGGGCCGGAGATACGCAGTATTTT.

V usage is TRBV7-8 and J usage is TRBJ2-5; TRBD2 aligns across 8 bases. Trimming removed 2 bases from V and 10 bases from J; junction bases left unmatched: 12. The CDR3 sequence is 15 residues long. Germline lookup yields CDR1 SGHVS and CDR2 FQNEAQ. DNA of the CDR3: TGTGCCAGCAGCTTATCTCCGGGGGGGCCTGAGTTCCAGTACTTC. This encodes CASSLSPGGPEFQYF.

The chain links TRBV27 to TRBJ1-1; the D gene is possibly TRBD1 (5 bases). Germline values: CDR1 MNHEY, CDR2 SMNVEV (reference sequence). V lost 9 bases to trimming and J lost 1 base, with 12 bases between them. This CDR3 spans 13 amino acids. CDR3 nucleotides: TGTGCCAGTCAAGGGGTACCGAACACTGAAGCTTTCTTT. Its translation: CASQGVPNTEAFF.

The gene calls are TRBV5-1 and TRBJ1-1; no definite D call. Per germline, CDR1 SGHRS and CDR2 YFSETQ. The V end was cut by 5 bases, the J end by 0 bases, with 11 bases between. The CDR3 length is 14 residues. CDR3 bases: TGCGCCAGCAGGTTAGATATTATGAACACTGAAGCTTTCTTT. Its protein product is CASRLDIMNTEAFF. The variable domain in full, completed from reference TRBV5-1 and TRBJ1-1, reads KAGVTQTPRYLIKTRGQQVTLSCSPISGHRSVSWYQQTPGQGLQFLFEYFSETQRNKGNFPGRFSGRQFSNSRSEMNVSTLELGDSALYLCASRLDIMNTEAFFGQGTRLTVV.

The rearrangement uses TRBV5-6 and TRBJ1-6, with 7 bases that match TRBD1. This CDR3 has 13 residues. Germline V gene data show CDR1 as SGHDT and CDR2 as YYEEEE. J lost 10 bases, V lost 3 bases, and 4 bases had no gene match. The CDR3 DNA is TGTGCCAGCAGCTACACAGGGGAATCACCCCTCCACTTT. Translation gives CASSYTGESPLHF.

This clone was seen a single time. The V and J genes are TRBV28 and TRBJ1-3; 8 nucleotides line up with TRBD1. With 6 bases clipped from V and 0 bases from J, the junction kept 7 bases outside the gene matches. This CDR3 region has 16 residues. The germline V gene has CDR1 MDHEN and CDR2 SYDVKM. The CDR3 region has the DNA TGTGCCAGCAGCAGTGGGGGACAGGACTCTGGAAACACCATATATTTT. Its translation: CASSSGGQDSGNTIYF.

This rearrangement joins TRBV6-5 to TRBJ2-7, with D possibly matching TRBD1 (6 bases). Per the germline V gene, CDR1 is MNHEY and CDR2 is SVGAGI. V was trimmed by 5 bases and J by 5 bases, leaving 19 bases between them. The CDR3 loop spans 15 amino acids. The CDR3, as DNA: TGTGCCAGCAGTCTTCTACAGGGACAATCGGACGAGCAGTACTTC. Translated: CASSLLQGQSDEQYF.

The rearrangement joins TRBV12-3 or TRBV12-4 to TRBJ1-5; TRBD1 aligns across 8 bases. The CDR3 totals 13 residues. J gave up 2 bases and V 8 bases, and 2 bases lay outside the gene matches. CDR3 DNA sequence: TGTGCCAGCGGACAGGGTCGCAATCAGCCCCAGCATTTT. Amino acids: CASGQGRNQPQHF.

The chain joins TRBV2 to TRBJ2-5, with 8 bases identical to TRBD1. Germline CDR1 SNHLY, CDR2 FYNNEI. V dropped 7 bases and J dropped 2; count of bases not matched to a gene: 6. CDR3 length: 14 amino acids. The CDR3 bases are TGTGCCAGCACCAAGACAGGGGTTCAAGAGACCCAGTACTTC. Translated: CASTKTGVQETQYF.

The V gene is TRBV7-3, the J gene TRBJ1-1; D might be TRBD1 (5 bases). This CDR3 comprises 13 residues. Germline CDR1 is SGHTA and CDR2 is FQGTGA. V gave up 6 bases and J gave up 1 base, with 9 bases separating them. The CDR3 bases are TGTGCCAGCAGTTTACAGGAGAACACTGAAGCTTTCTTT. Its translation is CASSLQENTEAFF.

This rearrangement joins TRBV7-2 to TRBJ1-2; D might be TRBD1 (6 bases). The ends were cut back, 1 base at V and 3 bases at J, with 9 bases in the middle. The CDR3 has 14 amino acids. Looked up from germline, CDR1 is SGHTA and CDR2 is FQGNSA. The CDR3 region is CASSLGAGDYGYTF. The CDR3 DNA follows: TGTGCCAGCAGCTTAGGGGCAGGGGACTATGGCTACACCTTC.

As concerns this clone: A junction end diverges from the germline sequence, so it may reflect a read error. This chain joins TRBV3-1 (or the pseudogene TRBV3-2) and TRBJ2-1; 7 nucleotides line up with TRBD2. Germline V gene lookup returns CDR1 LGHDT and CDR2 YNNKEL (reference sequence). The CDR3 sequence is 15 residues long. CDR3 sequence reads: CASSQMGGSFNEQFF. Written as DNA, the CDR3 is TGTGCCAGCAGTCAGATGGGGGGGTCCTTCAATGAGCAGTTCTTC.

The rearrangement joins TRBV7-9 to TRBJ1-1; no definite D call. V lost 1 base, J lost 8 bases, and 8 bases lay in between. The CDR3 runs 12 residues. CDR1 is SEHNR, CDR2 FQNEAQ, per germline (reference sequence). CDR3 nucleotide sequence: TGTGCCAGCAGCTTAGACATCGCAGAAGCTTTCTTT. It codes for CASSLDIAEAFF.

J is TRBJ1-2 and V is TRBV6-5; 10 nucleotides line up with TRBD1. Germline trimming cut 2 bases from V and 9 bases from J; bases unmatched to any gene: 3. Per the germline V gene, CDR1 is MNHEY and CDR2 is SVGAGI. CDR3 length: 13 amino acids. CDR3 sequence reads: CASSYDRGHRYTF. The CDR3 DNA follows: TGTGCCAGCAGTTACGACAGGGGGCATCGCTACACCTTC.

As to this clone: One end of the junction does not line up with germline, which may come from a read error. CDR3 DNA sequence: TGTGCCGGCAGAGACAGCTACCAAGAGACCCAGTACTTC. Amino acids: CAGRDSYQETQYF. V and J are TRBV2 and TRBJ2-5, with D possibly matching TRBD1 (5 bases). Per germline, CDR1 SNHLY and CDR2 FYNNEI. This CDR3 is 13 amino acids long.

V is TRBV10-3 and J is TRBJ2-1, with a tentative D call TRBD1 (5 bases). CDR3 size: 14 residues. Germline V gene sequence: CDR1 ENHRY, CDR2 SYGVKD. The V end was cut by 3 bases, the J end by 2 bases, with 8 bases between. The CDR3 loop reads CAISDQTAYNEQFF. Written as DNA, the CDR3 is TGTGCCATCAGTGACCAGACAGCCTACAATGAGCAGTTCTTC.

The CDR3 loop reads CASSQLAGEQFF. The CDR3 region has the DNA TGTGCCAGCAGCCAACTAGCGGGTGAGCAGTTCTTC. V gene TRBV3-1 (or the pseudogene TRBV3-2) combines with J gene TRBJ2-1; 8 bases are shared with TRBD2. The CDR3 consists of 12 residues. J lost 9 bases, V lost 2 bases, and 0 bases had no gene match. Per the germline V gene, CDR1 is LGHDT and CDR2 is YNNKEL (reference sequence).

The V and J genes are TRBV24-1 and TRBJ2-1; 9 nucleotides align to TRBD2. J gave up 9 bases and V 0 bases, and 8 bases lay outside the gene matches. The CDR3 length is 16 residues. The germline V gene encodes CDR1 KGHDR and CDR2 SFDVKD. CDR3 DNA sequence: TGTGCCACCAGTGATTTGAAGGCGGGAGGGCCAGCTGAGCAGTTCTTC. Its translation is CATSDLKAGGPAEQFF.

This chain links TRBV6-5 with TRBJ1-1; 8 positions agree with TRBD1. V dropped 7 bases and J dropped 11; count of bases not matched to a gene: 3. The germline V gene encodes CDR1 MNHEY and CDR2 SVGAGI. The CDR3 loop spans 10 amino acids. This CDR3 reads CASNRGGAFF. The CDR3 DNA follows: TGTGCCAGCAACAGGGGGGGGGCTTTCTTT.

This chain's CDR3 is CASSLRTGASGYTF. The CDR3 DNA sequence: TGTGCCAGCAGCTTAAGGACAGGGGCTTCGGGCTACACCTTC. This rearrangement joins TRBV7-2 to TRBJ1-2; 9 positions match TRBD1. In germline, CDR1 is SGHTA, CDR2 FQGNSA. The V gene end was trimmed by 2 bases and the J gene end by 8 bases; junction bases not matched to a gene: 6. CDR3 size: 14 residues.

The CDR3 reads CSAHYGETQYF. As DNA, the CDR3 is TGCAGTGCACACTACGGAGAGACCCAGTACTTC. This chain joins TRBV20-1 and TRBJ2-5; D is uncertain. Trimming cost V 6 bases and J 4 bases, with 9 bases left between them. The CDR3 has 11 amino acids. The germline V gene has CDR1 DFQATT and CDR2 SNEGSKA (reference sequence).

This clone has a single count. The V call is TRBV15, the J call TRBJ2-7; 8 bases fit TRBD1. J was trimmed by 2 bases and V by 0 bases; bases with no gene match: 9. There are 17 residues in the CDR3. CDR1 and CDR2 (germline): LNHNV, YYDKDF (reference sequence). The CDR3 DNA reads as TGTGCCACCAGCAGAGATCTGGCAGGGGGCATAACCTACGAGCAGTACTTC. It translates to CATSRDLAGGITYEQYF.

This clone was seen once. V gene TRBV5-1 combines with J gene TRBJ1-2; 7 bases match TRBD1. CDR3 length equals 15 residues. Germline-derived CDR1 and CDR2 are SGHRS and YFSETQ. V trimming: 2 bases; J trimming: 4 bases; junction bases outside the gene matches: 8. The CDR3 DNA follows: TGCGCCAGCAGCTTTTCAAGGGACAGCTCCTATGGCTACACCTTC. Translation gives CASSFSRDSSYGYTF.

This clone came up once. The genes are TRBV6-6 and TRBJ1-4, with 9 nucleotides matching TRBD1. J was trimmed by 5 bases and V by 6 bases; bases with no gene match: 7. The CDR3 spans 15 residues. The germline V gene has CDR1 MNHNY and CDR2 SVGAGI (reference sequence). CDR3 amino acids: CASRSTGGWNEKLFF. In nucleotides, the CDR3 is TGTGCCAGCAGATCAACAGGGGGCTGGAATGAAAAACTGTTTTTT.

The gene calls are TRBV29-1 and TRBJ1-3; TRBD1 matches 9 bases. Germline loops: CDR1 SQVTM, CDR2 ANQGSEA. CDR3 length equals 13 residues. Trimming at V came to 4 bases and at J to 4 bases, leaving 2 bases not matched to a gene. CDR3 residues: CSVGTGAGNTIYF. For the CDR3, the DNA is TGCAGCGTTGGGACAGGGGCCGGAAACACCATATATTTT. Using reference TRBV29-1 and TRBJ1-3 for the parts outside the CDR3, the full variable domain is SAVISQKPSRDICQRGTSLTIQCQVDSQVTMMFWYRQQPGQSLTLIATANQGSEATYESGFVIDKFPISRPNLTFSTLTVSNMSPEDSSIYLCSVGTGAGNTIYFGEGSWLTVV.